Below, 27 T cell receptor beta chains from the same sample are listed, as sequenced in a study of Ad26.COV2.S vaccination and SARS-CoV-2 variants. Clones were sequenced by immunoSEQ multiplex PCR, and TCRdb holds only the in-frame ones, with some missing. This repertoire shows 350,000 to 450,000 clones, approximately 83% found once; its top ten account for 7% to 9.5%. Regarding treatment: roughly 18 received Ad26.COV2.S at low or high dose, single or two shots; five or six received placebo; per-sample allocation not given. The samples date from day 63 after the first vaccine or placebo injection. The starting material was peripheral blood, obtained in a trial of Ad26.COV2.S vaccine versus placebo. These receptors all stem from a person aged 18-60 years who received the Ad26.COV2.S COVID-19 vaccine or a placebo.

The CDR3 nucleotides read TGCGCCAGCAGCCCAGTCGGGGTGAGCTCTGGAAACACCATATATTTT. The encoded protein is CASSPVGVSSGNTIYF. The chain is built from TRBV5-1 and TRBJ1-3, with D hard to call. This CDR3 spans 16 amino acids. Germline assignment: CDR1 SGHRS and CDR2 YFSETQ. Trimming cost V 4 bases and J 0 bases, with 14 bases left between them.

The DNA of the CDR3 is TGCGCCAGCAGCCAAGAAGTGGGCAGGGTTATTGGCTACACCTTC. Its protein is CASSQEVGRVIGYTF. V gene TRBV4-3 combines with J gene TRBJ1-2, with a tentative D call TRBD1 (5 bases). CDR3 length: 15 residues. Germline CDR1 reads LGHNA; CDR2 reads YSLEER. The germline V and J ends were trimmed by 0 bases and 7 bases, with 15 bases remaining between them.

This clone occurred a few times. The chain is built from TRBV4-3 and TRBJ2-3; D might be TRBD2 (6 bases). This CDR3 comprises 18 residues. Trimming cost V 1 base and J 2 bases, with 19 bases left between them. Germline CDR1 LGHNA, CDR2 YSLEER. The CDR3 spells CASSQGFQDGGATDTQYF. DNA of the CDR3: TGCGCCAGCAGCCAAGGGTTTCAAGACGGGGGAGCCACAGATACGCAGTATTTT.

This sequence joins TRBV27 and TRBJ1-1; D uncertain. Germline lookup yields CDR1 MNHEY and CDR2 SMNVEV (reference sequence). V was clipped by 6 bases and J by 6 bases, with 14 bases between them. There are 13 residues in the CDR3. The CDR3, as DNA: TGTGCCAGCAGCCTACAAGGGTCGGCTGAAGCTTTCTTT. Its translation is CASSLQGSAEAFF.

This sequence joins TRBV6-5 and TRBJ1-1; a possible D gene is TRBD1 (5 bases). The V gene lost 6 bases and the J gene lost 7 bases, with 15 bases spanning the gap. CDR1 and CDR2 from the germline V gene are MNHEY and SVGAGI. This CDR3 is 13 amino acids long. The CDR3, as DNA: TGTGCCAGCAGACCCTACCAGGGAATTGAAGCTTTCTTT. Translated: CASRPYQGIEAFF.

This rearrangement joins TRBV3-1 (or the pseudogene TRBV3-2) to TRBJ2-7; possible D gene TRBD1, 6 bases. The CDR3 consists of 13 residues. V lost 4 bases and J lost 3, with 10 bases in between. Germline V CDR1 and CDR2: LGHDT, YNNKEL (reference sequence). The CDR3 DNA reads TGTGCCAGCAGCCTAGGGACACTCTACGAGCAGTACTTC. Encoded protein: CASSLGTLYEQYF.

This clone turned up a few times. The chain is built from TRBV4-1 and TRBJ1-5; no clear D gene. Germline CDR1 is MGHRA and CDR2 is YSYEKL. The CDR3 contains 15 residues. The germline V and J ends were trimmed by 1 base and 2 bases, with 9 bases remaining between them. In DNA, the CDR3 is TGCGCCAGCAGCCAAGGAGGGCTTGGCAATCAGCCCCAGCATTTT. Translating gives CASSQGGLGNQPQHF.

The genes are TRBV14 and TRBJ1-2; 10 positions agree with TRBD1. The CDR3 is 14 residues long. V lost 10 bases and J lost 3; bases outside the gene matches: 8. Germline CDR1 and CDR2: SGHDN and FVKESK. This CDR3 reads CANLRDRGHYGYTF. In DNA, the CDR3 is TGTGCCAACCTCCGGGACAGGGGCCACTATGGCTACACCTTC.

The chain links TRBV4-1 to TRBJ2-3; 7 bases match TRBD1. The CDR3 is 15 residues long. The V gene end was trimmed by 4 bases and the J gene end by 2 bases; junction bases not matched to a gene: 6. Looked up from germline, CDR1 is MGHRA and CDR2 is YSYEKL. CDR3 residues: CASSRQGVDTDTQYF. As DNA, the CDR3 is TGCGCCAGCAGCCGACAGGGCGTGGACACAGATACGCAGTATTTT.

The chain recombines TRBV6-5 with TRBJ2-3; D gene ambiguous. Germline lookup yields CDR1 MNHEY and CDR2 SVGAGI. The CDR3 has 10 residues. With 8 bases removed from V and 3 bases from J, the gap between germline ends came to 3 bases. CDR3 coding DNA: TGTGCCAGCGGGACAGATACGCAGTATTTT. This codes for CASGTDTQYF.

V and J are TRBV6-2 or TRBV6-3 and TRBJ2-7; D ambiguous. From germline, CDR1 is MNHEY and CDR2 SVGEGT. The CDR3 runs to 13 residues. The V end was cut by 2 bases, the J end by 4 bases, with 9 bases between. CDR3 protein: CASSYDGEYEQYF. The CDR3 nucleotides are TGTGCCAGCAGTTACGATGGAGAGTACGAGCAGTACTTC.

The V gene is TRBV7-9, the J gene TRBJ1-2; D ambiguous. Germline CDR1 and CDR2: SEHNR and FQNEAQ (reference sequence). V gave up 1 base and J gave up 4 bases, with 10 bases separating them. The CDR3 is 14 amino acids. As DNA, the CDR3 is TGTGCCAGCAGCTTAGGCTCTGGTCCCTATGGCTACACCTTC. This gives the protein CASSLGSGPYGYTF.

Note on this clone: Other DNA sequences in the same sample also yield this CDR3. The chain couples TRBV5-4 to TRBJ2-1; no definite D call. Between the trimmed V and J ends, which lost 2 bases and 10 bases, there was a span of 7 bases. The CDR3 sequence is 11 residues long. Germline CDR1 and CDR2: SGHNT and YYREEE (reference sequence). CDR3 nucleotide sequence: TGTGCCAGCAGCTTAGGGTTGGAGCAGTTCTTC. Protein sequence: CASSLGLEQFF.

This clone was seen a single time. CDR3 in amino acids: CATSDPGLAPDTQYF. The CDR3 DNA is TGTGCCACCAGTGATCCGGGACTAGCCCCAGATACGCAGTATTTT. The chain carries TRBV24-1 and TRBJ2-3; 9 bases are shared with TRBD2. After removal of 3 bases from V and 4 bases from J, the junction contained 4 bases not matched to a gene. Germline CDR1 KGHDR, CDR2 SFDVKD. The CDR3 covers 15 residues.

V is TRBV15 and J is TRBJ2-3, with 8 bases aligning to TRBD1. The CDR3 is made up of 16 amino acids. The V gene end was trimmed by 3 bases and the J gene end by 1 base; junction bases not matched to a gene: 6. From germline, CDR1 is LNHNV and CDR2 YYDKDF (reference sequence). The CDR3 here is CATSRPGGAGTDTQYF. CDR3 nucleotide sequence: TGTGCCACCAGCAGGCCAGGGGGCGCGGGCACAGATACGCAGTATTTT.

The chain is built from TRBV5-1 and TRBJ2-7, with D hard to call. From germline, CDR1 is SGHRS and CDR2 YFSETQ. V lost 1 base, J lost 0 bases, and 8 bases lay in between. This CDR3 contains 14 residues. The CDR3, as DNA: TGCGCCAGCAGCTTGAATCCAGACTCCTACGAGCAGTACTTC. Translated: CASSLNPDSYEQYF.

The chain combines TRBV5-6 with TRBJ2-2; the D gene could be TRBD1 or TRBD2 (5 bases each). Trimming cost V 4 bases and J 12 bases, with 22 bases left between them. The CDR3 contains 15 residues. Germline CDR1 reads SGHDT; CDR2 reads YYEEEE. CDR3 coding DNA: TGTGCCAGCAGCCCGCTCCGCGGACCGCCGGGACAGCTGTTTTTT. Translating it yields CASSPLRGPPGQLFF.

The count of this clone is one. This chain links TRBV10-3 with TRBJ2-7, with 7 bases identical to TRBD1. V dropped 6 bases and J dropped 2; count of bases not matched to a gene: 7. Germline V lookup: CDR1 ENHRY, CDR2 SYGVKD. This CDR3 region has 14 residues. Here the CDR3 reads CAIRDRDSAYEQYF. The CDR3, as DNA: TGTGCCATCAGAGACCGGGACAGCGCCTACGAGCAGTACTTC.

In its sample, this clone was seen a few times. In nucleotides, the CDR3 is TGTGCCAGTAAGCGTGCTCTGGGCTACACCGGGGAGCTGTTTTTT. Its protein product is CASKRALGYTGELFF. The genes are TRBV19 and TRBJ2-2, with D uncertain. The CDR3 runs 15 residues. V lost 7 bases to trimming and J lost 3 bases, with 15 bases between them. Per germline, CDR1 LNHDA and CDR2 SQIVND (reference sequence).

This clone was recorded only once. The chain joins TRBV12-3 or TRBV12-4 to TRBJ1-1; D is uncertain. Trimming stripped 3 bases from V and 5 bases from J, with 10 bases between. This CDR3 contains 13 residues. The CDR3 DNA reads TGTGCCAGCAGTTTTCGGTCGGGTACTGAAGCTTTCTTT. It translates to CASSFRSGTEAFF.

The chain is built from TRBV7-9 and TRBJ1-1, with 7 bases matching TRBD1. Germline CDR1 and CDR2: SEHNR and FQNEAQ (reference sequence). The CDR3 runs to 14 residues. V lost 3 bases, J lost 2 bases, and 3 bases stayed unmatched. The CDR3 sequence is CASSLDRTNTEAFF. The CDR3 nucleotides are TGTGCCAGCAGCTTGGACAGGACAAACACTGAAGCTTTCTTT.

This clone was detected only once. The chain links TRBV2 to TRBJ1-4, with a possible D match to TRBD1 (6 bases). This CDR3 contains 15 residues. Germline V lookup: CDR1 SNHLY, CDR2 FYNNEI. V was clipped by 4 bases and J by 7 bases, with 16 bases between them. CDR3: CASSAYQGPGEKLFF. In DNA, the CDR3 is TGTGCCAGCAGTGCTTATCAGGGGCCGGGTGAAAAACTGTTTTTT.

The chain carries TRBV19 and TRBJ1-1, with D unresolved. The germline V and J ends were trimmed by 3 bases and 4 bases, with 15 bases remaining between them. The germline V gene encodes CDR1 LNHDA and CDR2 SQIVND (reference sequence). CDR3 length: 15 amino acids. CDR3 region: CASSMGYGLSTEAFF. The CDR3 coding sequence is TGTGCCAGTAGTATGGGGTACGGTTTGAGCACTGAAGCTTTCTTT.

In DNA form, the CDR3 reads TGTGCCAGCAGCTTAGGGGGGCAGGAACCCGCCGCCATATATTTT. Its protein product is CASSLGGQEPAAIYF. This chain uses TRBV7-9 with TRBJ1-3; perhaps TRBD1 as D (6 bases). CDR1 is SEHNR, CDR2 FQNEAQ, per germline (reference sequence). Between the trimmed V and J ends, which lost 1 base and 11 bases, there was a span of 18 bases. The CDR3 has 15 residues.

This chain connects TRBV19 to TRBJ2-1; 7 nucleotides agree with TRBD2. Per germline, CDR1 LNHDA and CDR2 SQIVND (reference sequence). The trim removed 4 bases at V and 5 bases at J, leaving 14 bases unmatched. The CDR3 is made up of 17 amino acids. The CDR3 nucleotides read TGTGCCAGTAGTACGCCCCTCGGGAGGTTTAATGACAATGAGCAGTTCTTC. Translated: CASSTPLGRFNDNEQFF.

V usage is TRBV5-6 and J usage is TRBJ2-7; 8 nucleotides line up with TRBD2. CDR3 size: 17 residues. V lost 2 bases, J lost 5 bases, and 15 bases stayed unmatched. From germline, CDR1 is SGHDT and CDR2 YYEEEE. CDR3 residues: CASSFFSGTRLVHEQYF. CDR3 nucleotide sequence: TGTGCCAGCAGCTTCTTTAGCGGGACTAGACTCGTACACGAGCAGTACTTC.

The chain joins TRBV28 to TRBJ2-1; TRBD1 is a possible D gene (6 bases). Germline V gene sequence: CDR1 MDHEN, CDR2 SYDVKM. V was pared by 5 bases and J by 10 bases, with 15 bases between. The CDR3 runs to 13 residues. CDR3 residues: CASSPDRTVEQFF. The DNA of the CDR3 is TGTGCCAGCAGTCCTGACAGGACAGTGGAGCAGTTCTTC.